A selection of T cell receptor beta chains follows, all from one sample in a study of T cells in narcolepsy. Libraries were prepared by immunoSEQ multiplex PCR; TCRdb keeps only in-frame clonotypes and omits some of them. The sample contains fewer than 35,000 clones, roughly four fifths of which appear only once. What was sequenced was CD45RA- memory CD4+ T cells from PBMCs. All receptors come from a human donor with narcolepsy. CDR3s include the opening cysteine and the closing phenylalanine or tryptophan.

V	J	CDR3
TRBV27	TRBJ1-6	CASKPWTGTPLSPLHF
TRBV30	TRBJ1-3	CAWSPSPIGNTIYF
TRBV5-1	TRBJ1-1	CASRTTGDTEAFF
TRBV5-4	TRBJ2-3	CASSPTGGGTDTQYF
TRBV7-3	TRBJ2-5	CASSPDPSGETQYF
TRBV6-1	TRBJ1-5	CASSEGQGAQPQHF
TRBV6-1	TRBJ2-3	CASGVAGKGTDTQYF
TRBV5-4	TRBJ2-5	CASSPDFRETQYF
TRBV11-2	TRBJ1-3	CASNPHVSGNTIYF
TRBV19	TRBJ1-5	CASNTGSYNQPQHF
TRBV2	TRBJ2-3	CASSRPGGTSGSSGYF
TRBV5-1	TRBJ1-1	CASSSQAGTNTEAFF
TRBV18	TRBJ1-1	CATQTGEDTEAFF
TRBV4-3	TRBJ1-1	CASSQSRGAFSEAFF
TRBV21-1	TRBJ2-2	CASSRGGITGELFF
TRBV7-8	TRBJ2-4	CASSLDEIAKNIQYF
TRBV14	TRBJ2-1	CASSQLPSGGYNEQFF
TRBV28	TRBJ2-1	CASSPLGGGTSGKQFF
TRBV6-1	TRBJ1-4	CASSIDRGGEKLFF
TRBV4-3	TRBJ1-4	CASSQDPLAGNNEKLFF
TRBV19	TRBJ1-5	CASSIGARGPQGRPQHF
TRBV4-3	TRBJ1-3	CASSQWAGGSGNTIYF
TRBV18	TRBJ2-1	CASSPDMDGYNEQFF
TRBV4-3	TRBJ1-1	CASSLGGNTEAFF
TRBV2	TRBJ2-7	CASSRDSPTYEQYF
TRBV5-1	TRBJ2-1	CATGVLRDGEQFF
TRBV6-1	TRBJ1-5	CASRVGDRDNQPQHF
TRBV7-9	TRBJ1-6	CASSLNPPGSPLHF
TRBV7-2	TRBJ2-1	CASSLTSNSYNEQFF
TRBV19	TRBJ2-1	CASSMWESYNEQFF
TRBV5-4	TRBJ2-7	CASSLIAGANEQYF
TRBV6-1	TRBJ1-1	CASSDRGQTEAFF
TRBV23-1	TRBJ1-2	CASSCRPQLYGYTF
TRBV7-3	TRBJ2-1	CASSSIGGGLRSNEQFF
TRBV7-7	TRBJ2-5	CASSLAGVETQYF
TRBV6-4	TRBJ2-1	CASRVDHGDNEQFF
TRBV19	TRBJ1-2	CASSTTGGDGYTF
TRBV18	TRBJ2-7	CASSPRRGAHEQYF
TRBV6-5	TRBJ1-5	CASSDNPTGTQHF
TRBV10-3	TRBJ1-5	CAISEEGASQPQHF
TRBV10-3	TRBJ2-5	CAISESATPAETQYF
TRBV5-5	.	CASSGRLTSGRGEQYF
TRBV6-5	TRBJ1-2	CASSNPGTGDVYTF
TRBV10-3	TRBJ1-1	CAISSTGNTEAFF
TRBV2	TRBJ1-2	CASSGYSNYGYTF
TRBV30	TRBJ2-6	CACPMGTDISGANVLTF
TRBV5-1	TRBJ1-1	CASSLGGDTEAFF
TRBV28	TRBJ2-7	CASSLGTFYEQYF
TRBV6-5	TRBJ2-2	CASKPSSFSGELFF
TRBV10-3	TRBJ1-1	CASSRFSNTEAFF
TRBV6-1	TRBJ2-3	CASTDGQGGSTDTQYF
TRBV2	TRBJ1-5	CASRDRVGGNQPQHF
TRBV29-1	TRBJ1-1	CSVERGGEAFF
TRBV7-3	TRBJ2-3	CASSLRGAYDTQYF
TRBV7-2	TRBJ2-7	CASSLVVWDEQYF
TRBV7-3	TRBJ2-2	CASSPTSGERGELFF
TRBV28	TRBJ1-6	CASSVRTVRDSPLHF